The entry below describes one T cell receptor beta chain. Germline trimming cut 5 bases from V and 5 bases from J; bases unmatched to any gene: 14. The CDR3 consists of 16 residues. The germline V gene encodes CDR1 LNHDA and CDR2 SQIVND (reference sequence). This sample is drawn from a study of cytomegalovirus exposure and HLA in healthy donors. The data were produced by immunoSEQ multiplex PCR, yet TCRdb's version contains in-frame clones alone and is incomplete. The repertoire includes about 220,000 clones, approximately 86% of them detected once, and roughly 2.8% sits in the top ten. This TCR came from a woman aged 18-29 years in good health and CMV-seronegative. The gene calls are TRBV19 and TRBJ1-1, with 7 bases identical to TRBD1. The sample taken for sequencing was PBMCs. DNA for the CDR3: TGTGCCAGTAGTTGGCGAAGGGGGCTGGTGAGTACTGAAGCTTTCTTT. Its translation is CASSWRRGLVSTEAFF.